This T cell receptor beta chain was recovered during a study of blood T cell repertoires in COVID-19 (dated by TCRdb to about 2020). General notes on the study: Collaborator samples came from the United States, Italy and Spain and covered acute and convalescent phases of COVID-19. A freely available public database, intended as a resource for researchers studying the immune response to SARS-CoV-2, is where the repertoires were released. A de-identified subject ID, COVID-19 status, age in years and sex were almost always included in the sample metadata. The prospective study material was composed of cDNA or gDNA derived from T cells, B-cell-depleted T cells, or PBMCs. The dataset comprised deeply sampled blood TCRbeta repertoires from subjects exposed to, actively infected with, or recovered from COVID-19. The samples were drawn from the first 160 participants of the ongoing ImmuneRACE study and from about 1,200 subjects provided by 6 global collaborators. Where available, HLA class I and class II types were taken from metadata supplied by the sample provider and were not determined by assay-based typing. Here is what the overall study found, with its caveats: How much clinical and demographic metadata was included differed by source and by participant, and the metadata was provided uncurated.

One collaborating source in Seattle enrolled patients during active infection and followed them longitudinally through the course of disease. Collaborating institutions collected whole blood in K2EDTA tubes following their own protocols. Collaborator samples were shipped for TCRbeta analysis as frozen whole blood, isolated PBMCs, or DNA extracted from either sample type. TCRbeta CDR3 regions were amplified from genomic DNA by means of the immunoSEQ Assay, a bias-controlled multiplex PCR. Concerning the study's data processing: Within the assay, amplification of reference gene primers was used to estimate how many nucleated cells each sample contained. Sequence reads were collapsed and filtered to measure the absolute abundance of every unique TCRbeta CDR3 rearrangement. For each sample, productive Simpson clonality was calculated as the square root of Simpson's diversity index across productive rearrangements. The clones in this table, taken by TCRdb from immuneACCESS, are in-frame only. Not every clone is retained; where verified, under half of the shortfall comes from an unresolved V gene, and the cause of the rest is unknown. That table gives V, J and clone size, and the DNA gave D and trimming. The sample table shows a few hundred thousand clones, and around 87% are seen once. The leading ten clones occupy about 10% of the sample.

This clone appeared a few times. What antigen it recognizes has not been identified. No qualities accompany the bases; no much larger clone lies one base away. The clonotype originates from a woman between 25 and 40 years old with COVID-19, enrolled during active disease. The sequencing input was peripheral blood.

Here is the DNA: TGCGCCAGCAGCCCCAGAGCGGGAGGCTCCTCTAAAGAGCAGTTCTTC. Translated, this is CASSPRAGGSSKEQFF. The chain is encoded by TRBV5-1 joined to TRBJ2-1, and 9 junction bases match TRBD2. CDR1 is given as SGHRS and CDR2 as YFSETQ, both from the germline V gene. After removal of 4 bases from V and 10 bases from J, the junction retains 15 bases not matched to a gene. Measured from the cysteine to the phenylalanine, the CDR3 is 16 residues long. Only the CDR3 DNA is retained, 48 bases long and in frame from the first base.